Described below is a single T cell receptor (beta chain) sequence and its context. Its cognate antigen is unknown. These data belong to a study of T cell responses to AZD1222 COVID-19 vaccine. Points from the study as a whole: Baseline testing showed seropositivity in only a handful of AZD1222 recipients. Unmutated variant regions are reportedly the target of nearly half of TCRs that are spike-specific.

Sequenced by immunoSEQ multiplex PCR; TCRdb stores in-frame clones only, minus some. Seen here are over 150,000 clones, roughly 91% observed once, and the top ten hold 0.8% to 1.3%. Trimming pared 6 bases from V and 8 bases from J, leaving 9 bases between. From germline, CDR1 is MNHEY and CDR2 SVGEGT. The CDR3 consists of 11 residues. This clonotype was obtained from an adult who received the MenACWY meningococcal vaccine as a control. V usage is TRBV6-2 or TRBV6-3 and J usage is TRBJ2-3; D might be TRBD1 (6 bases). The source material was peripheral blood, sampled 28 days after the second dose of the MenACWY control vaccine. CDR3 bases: TGTGCCAGCAGCAGGGGTGGTACGCAGTATTTT. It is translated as CASSRGGTQYF.